Below are 8 T cell receptor beta chains sequenced from a single sample in a study of post-analysis software for immune sequencing data. Carried by the TCR beta cDNA libraries were unique molecular identifiers. MiXCR, applied by TCRdb to the PCR reads, yields one record per CDR3 protein. The sample shows 820,000 or so distinct CDR3 sequences, approximately 57% of them seen only once. These receptors are not linked to any known antigen. The study, taken as a whole, reports: In patients, TRBV5-6, TRBV5-1 and TRBV20-1 belonged to roughly five TRBV segments found more frequently than in controls.

The sample consisted of blood. These receptors all come from a girl aged 10-17 years with multiple sclerosis.

The chain uses TRBV5-5 and TRBJ2-5; unclear D gene. Germline CDR1 and CDR2: SGHKS and YYEKEE (reference sequence). The CDR3 is made up of 17 amino acids. Trimming stripped 2 bases from V and 2 bases from J, with 19 bases between. In DNA form, the CDR3 reads TGTGCCAGCAGCTTTAACCTGACTCCCCGGCGGCAAGAGACCCAGTACTTC. It yields the protein CASSFNLTPRRQETQYF.

This clonotype came up once. This chain connects TRBV5-1 to TRBJ1-1, with TRBD1 identical over 8 bases. Per the germline V gene, CDR1 is SGHRS and CDR2 is YFSETQ. CDR3 length equals 13 residues. V trimming: 4 bases; J trimming: 7 bases; junction bases outside the gene matches: 6. This CDR3 is CASSIQGQVEAFF. The DNA for the CDR3 is TGCGCCAGCAGCATCCAGGGACAGGTTGAAGCTTTCTTT.

The chain uses TRBV12-3 or TRBV12-4 and TRBJ2-7; D is perhaps TRBD2 (6 bases). V lost 2 bases and J lost 2, with 13 bases in between. The CDR3 has 15 residues. Here the CDR3 reads CASSLQSGGAYEQYF. CDR3 bases: TGTGCCAGCAGTTTACAATCCGGCGGGGCCTACGAGCAGTACTTC.

This clonotype was observed a single time. The chain has TRBV14 and TRBJ2-1; D assignment may be TRBD1 or TRBD2 (5 bases each). Germline V gene lookup returns CDR1 SGHDN and CDR2 FVKESK. The V end was cut by 6 bases, the J end by 0 bases, with 15 bases between. This CDR3 region has 16 residues. The CDR3 reads CASSGDRRSSYNEQFF. The CDR3 bases are TGTGCCAGCAGTGGGGACCGCCGGAGCTCCTACAATGAGCAGTTCTTC.

This clonotype appeared a few times. J is TRBJ1-2 and V is TRBV12-3 or TRBV12-4, with a possible D match to TRBD1 (5 bases). This CDR3 spans 14 amino acids. Trimming shortened V by 6 bases and J by 4 bases, and 15 bases separated the two germline ends. The CDR3 is CASSSIWGPYGYTF. DNA for the CDR3: TGTGCCAGCAGCTCGATTTGGGGACCCTATGGCTACACCTTC.

V and J are TRBV10-2 and TRBJ2-7; no definite D call. V shed 0 bases and J shed 7 bases, with 7 bases lying between them. The CDR3 extends over 12 amino acids. Looked up from germline, CDR1 is WSHSY and CDR2 is SAAADI. The CDR3 nucleotides are TGCGCCAGCAGTGAGTCGTTGGGGGAGCAGTACTTC. It specifies CASSESLGEQYF.

This clonotype appeared a single time. V usage is TRBV15 and J usage is TRBJ2-7; D may match TRBD1 or TRBD2 (5 bases each). CDR1 LNHNV and CDR2 YYDKDF come from the germline V gene (reference sequence). Deletions cut 0 bases from V and 2 bases from J, with 11 bases between. This CDR3 has 15 residues. Here the CDR3 DNA reads TGTGCCACCAGCAGAGATGTAGGGACGGCCTACGAGCAGTACTTC. It translates to CATSRDVGTAYEQYF.

The chain combines TRBV20-1 with TRBJ1-5; the D gene is possibly TRBD1 (6 bases). Germline V lookup: CDR1 DFQATT, CDR2 SNEGSKA (reference sequence). The CDR3 sequence is 13 residues long. CDR3: CSTPGESNQPQHF. The CDR3 DNA sequence: TGCAGCACCCCAGGGGAAAGTAATCAGCCCCAGCATTTT.